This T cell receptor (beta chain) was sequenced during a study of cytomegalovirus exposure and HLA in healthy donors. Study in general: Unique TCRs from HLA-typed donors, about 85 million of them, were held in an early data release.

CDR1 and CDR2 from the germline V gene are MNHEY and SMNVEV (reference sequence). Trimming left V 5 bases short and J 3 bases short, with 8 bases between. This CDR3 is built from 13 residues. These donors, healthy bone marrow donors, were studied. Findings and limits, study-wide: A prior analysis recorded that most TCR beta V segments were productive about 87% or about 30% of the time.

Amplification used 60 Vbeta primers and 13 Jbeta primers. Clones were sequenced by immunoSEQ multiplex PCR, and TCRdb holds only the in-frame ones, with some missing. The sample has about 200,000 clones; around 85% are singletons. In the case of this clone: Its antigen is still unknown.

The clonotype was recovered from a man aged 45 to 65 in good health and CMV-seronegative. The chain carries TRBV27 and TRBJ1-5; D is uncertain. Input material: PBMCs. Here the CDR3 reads CASSPRLNQPQHF. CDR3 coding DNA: TGTGCCAGCAGTCCCAGACTCAATCAGCCCCAGCATTTT.